This TCR beta chain was documented in a study of blood T cell repertoires in COVID-19. On the study more broadly: The United States, Italy and Spain were the sources of the acute and convalescent COVID-19 samples. The cDNA or gDNA used as material had been derived from T cells, B-cell-depleted T cells, or PBMCs.

The V gene's germline CDR1 is SGHAT and CDR2 FQNNGV. The V end lost 1 base, the J end lost 2 bases, and 8 bases lay between the germline ends. This CDR3 region has 14 residues. Original handling: Reference gene primer amplification in the assay estimated nucleated cell counts. Sequenced by immunoSEQ multiplex PCR; TCRdb stores in-frame clones only, minus some. V, J and clone size were drawn from that table, and D and trimming were deduced from the DNA. This table holds some 130,000 clones, around 88% found once. Sequenced sample: peripheral blood. The clonotype originates from a man in his 60s with active or convalescent COVID-19. The rearrangement links TRBV11-2 to TRBJ1-1, with a possible D match to TRBD1 (6 bases). CDR3 DNA sequence: TGTGCCAGCAGCTTAGTTGGGGGCAACACTGAAGCTTTCTTT. Translating it yields CASSLVGGNTEAFF.